This TCR beta chain originates from a study of cytomegalovirus exposure and HLA in healthy donors. On the study more broadly: The 120 validation repertoires, a later analysis reported, used the same platform as the 550 to 700 repertoires from the first cohort. Broader study findings: Published work reported that the classifier diagnosed cytomegalovirus status with high specificity and sensitivity. Some TCR beta chains (roughly 150 of them) were listed as cytomegalovirus-associated. Subsequent analysis showed first-cohort TCR clusters tending to co-occur in 120 or so validation repertoires.

V was shortened by 4 bases and J by 0 bases, with 7 bases between the two germline ends. Germline V gene data show CDR1 as SEHNR and CDR2 as FQNEAQ (reference sequence). The CDR3 has 14 amino acids. Note on this clone: As yet, its antigen is unknown.

Sequencing used immunoSEQ multiplex PCR; TCRdb keeps in-frame clones, though not all of them. Of 150,000 or so clones in the sample, around 83% were seen once. The sequencing sample was made of PBMCs. This clonotype was sampled from a human donor in good health. The chain links TRBV7-9 to TRBJ2-4; D is perhaps TRBD2 (5 bases). CDR3 sequence reads: CASSSGIAKNIQYF. CDR3 coding DNA: TGTGCCAGCAGCTCGGGGATAGCCAAAAACATTCAGTACTTC.